Listed below are T cell receptor beta chains from one sample, sequenced in a study of T cell responses to AZD1222 COVID-19 vaccine. Method: immunoSEQ multiplex PCR; TCRdb's copy keeps in-frame clones and lacks some. Counted here are under 100,000 clones, roughly 85% occurring once; the ten biggest clones make up 12%. Sequencing used peripheral blood, obtained 28 days after the second AZD1222 dose. These receptors were obtained from an adult who received the AZD1222 COVID-19 vaccine. CDR3s include the opening cysteine and the closing phenylalanine or tryptophan. A D gene is named only where the DNA matches it firmly. Part of the rows lack a size; the others show once, few, many or a class for expanded clones.

D gene: TRBD1
J gene: TRBJ1-6
V gene: TRBV7-8
clone size: -
CDR3 DNA: TGTGCCAGCAGCAAAAGACAGGGAGGTTCACCCCTCCACTTT
CDR3 protein: CASSKRQGGSPLHF

D gene: TRBD1
J gene: TRBJ1-2
V gene: TRBV18
clone size: few
CDR3 DNA: TGTGCCAGCTCATCCATCCGTTCTCGGGACAGGGATGCCTATGGCTACACCTTC
CDR3 protein: CASSSIRSRDRDAYGYTF

D gene: TRBD2
J gene: TRBJ2-7
V gene: TRBV19
clone size: -
CDR3 DNA: TGTGCCAGTAGTATCGGGACTAGCGGGACTTACGAGCAGTACTTC
CDR3 protein: CASSIGTSGTYEQYF

D gene: -
J gene: TRBJ2-3
V gene: TRBV24-1
clone size: -
CDR3 DNA: TGTGCCACCAGTGATTTAGAGGGATACCGAAGGTATTTT
CDR3 protein: CATSDLEGYRRYF

D gene: -
J gene: TRBJ1-1
V gene: TRBV20-1
clone size: -
CDR3 DNA: TGCAGTGCTAGTCAGGGGTTGGGCTCGAACACTGAAGCTTTCTTT
CDR3 protein: CSASQGLGSNTEAFF

D gene: -
J gene: TRBJ2-2
V gene: TRBV12-3/TRBV12-4
clone size: few
CDR3 DNA: TGTGCCAGCAGTTTTGGGGGCACCGGGGAGCTGTTTTTT
CDR3 protein: CASSFGGTGELFF

D gene: -
J gene: TRBJ1-5
V gene: TRBV6-2/TRBV6-3
clone size: -
CDR3 DNA: TGTGCCAGCAGTTACTCGAGGAGCCCCCTCAATCAGCCCCAGCATTTT
CDR3 protein: CASSYSRSPLNQPQHF

D gene: -
J gene: TRBJ1-1
V gene: TRBV29-1
clone size: once
CDR3 DNA: TGCAGCGTTTTGCGGTCAGGGGTACAGGCTTTCTTT
CDR3 protein: CSVLRSGVQAFF

D gene: -
J gene: TRBJ2-2
V gene: TRBV15
clone size: many
CDR3 DNA: TGTGCCACCAGCAGAGATTCCGGGGGGCGCATCACCGGGGAGCTGTTTTTT
CDR3 protein: CATSRDSGGRITGELFF

D gene: TRBD1
J gene: TRBJ2-5
V gene: TRBV12-3/TRBV12-4
clone size: -
CDR3 DNA: TGTGCCAGCAGTTTTGGACAGGGGGGGACCCAGTACTTC
CDR3 protein: CASSFGQGGTQYF

D gene: -
J gene: TRBJ2-2
V gene: TRBV11-2
clone size: -
CDR3 DNA: TGTGCCAGCAGCTTCGGCCTTCGGGAGTACGCCGGGGAGCTGTTTTTT
CDR3 protein: CASSFGLREYAGELFF

D gene: -
J gene: TRBJ2-3
V gene: TRBV28
clone size: -
CDR3 DNA: TGTGCCAGCAGTTCCCTTGGACGAGATACGCAGTATTTT
CDR3 protein: CASSSLGRDTQYF

D gene: TRBD1
J gene: TRBJ1-5
V gene: TRBV27
clone size: -
CDR3 DNA: TGTGCCAGCACGCCCCGTGTTGCAGGGGGCGTTAGCAATCAGCCCCAGCATTTT
CDR3 protein: CASTPRVAGGVSNQPQHF

D gene: -
J gene: TRBJ1-6
V gene: TRBV14
clone size: -
CDR3 DNA: TGTGCCAGCAGCCAAGTAGCGTGGTCACCCCTCCACTTT
CDR3 protein: CASSQVAWSPLHF

D gene: -
J gene: TRBJ2-1
V gene: TRBV19
clone size: -
CDR3 DNA: TGTGCCAGTAGTATAGAGGAGGCTTCGGGGAAGGAGCAGTTCTTC
CDR3 protein: CASSIEEASGKEQFF

D gene: TRBD1
J gene: TRBJ1-2
V gene: TRBV19
clone size: -
CDR3 DNA: TGTGCCAGTAGTACCCACGACAGGGCCCATGGCTACACCTTC
CDR3 protein: CASSTHDRAHGYTF

D gene: TRBD1
J gene: TRBJ1-6
V gene: TRBV5-1
clone size: -
CDR3 DNA: TGCGCCAGCAGCCTTCAAGCGGCAGGGGGTCAGACACCCCTCCACTTT
CDR3 protein: CASSLQAAGGQTPLHF

D gene: TRBD1
J gene: TRBJ1-4
V gene: TRBV5-4
clone size: few
CDR3 DNA: TGTGCCAGCAGCTGGGGGACAGGACCTAATGAAAAACTGTTTTTT
CDR3 protein: CASSWGTGPNEKLFF

D gene: -
J gene: TRBJ2-7
V gene: TRBV5-1
clone size: -
CDR3 DNA: TGCGCCAGCAGTTCGGACAGTGGCTCCTACGAGCAGTACTTC
CDR3 protein: CASSSDSGSYEQYF

D gene: TRBD1
J gene: TRBJ1-1
V gene: TRBV7-2
clone size: once
CDR3 DNA: TGTGCCAGCAGCTCAAGACAGGGCCCGAACACTGAAGCTTTCTTT
CDR3 protein: CASSSRQGPNTEAFF

D gene: -
J gene: TRBJ2-3
V gene: TRBV3-1/TRBV3-2
clone size: -
CDR3 DNA: TGTGCCAGCAGCCAGACCACAGATACGCAGTATTTT
CDR3 protein: CASSQTTDTQYF

D gene: TRBD2
J gene: TRBJ2-2
V gene: TRBV9
clone size: -
CDR3 DNA: TGTGCCAGCAGCATGGGACTAGCAGACACCGGGGAGCTGTTTTTT
CDR3 protein: CASSMGLADTGELFF

D gene: TRBD1
J gene: TRBJ1-2
V gene: TRBV6-5
clone size: -
CDR3 DNA: TGTGCCAGCAGGGGACAGGGGCTGGGTGGCTACACCTTC
CDR3 protein: CASRGQGLGGYTF

D gene: -
J gene: TRBJ1-2
V gene: TRBV18
clone size: -
CDR3 DNA: TGTGCCAGCTCACCAACAGGGAGTCCCTCCTATGGCTACACCTTC
CDR3 protein: CASSPTGSPSYGYTF

D gene: -
J gene: TRBJ1-5
V gene: TRBV15
clone size: -
CDR3 DNA: TGTGCCACCAGCAGTTCCCGGGCCTCCTTGGATCAGCCCCAGCATTTT
CDR3 protein: CATSSSRASLDQPQHF

D gene: -
J gene: TRBJ1-1
V gene: TRBV18
clone size: -
CDR3 DNA: TGTGCCAGCTCACGCGTTTTGGAGGACACTGAAGCTTTCTTT
CDR3 protein: CASSRVLEDTEAFF

D gene: TRBD1
J gene: TRBJ1-5
V gene: TRBV25-1
clone size: -
CDR3 DNA: TGTGCCAGCAGTGAGGGGGGGACAGGGGGTGGAAATCAGCCCCAGCATTTT
CDR3 protein: CASSEGGTGGGNQPQHF

D gene: TRBD1
J gene: TRBJ1-1
V gene: TRBV29-1
clone size: -
CDR3 DNA: TGCAGCGTTAGGGACAGACTCCTTAAGAACACTGAAGCTTTCTTT
CDR3 protein: CSVRDRLLKNTEAFF

D gene: -
J gene: TRBJ1-2
V gene: TRBV7-2
clone size: -
CDR3 DNA: TGTGCCAGCAGCTCGACGGACAAGACGGGGGGCTACACCTTC
CDR3 protein: CASSSTDKTGGYTF

D gene: TRBD1
J gene: TRBJ1-6
V gene: TRBV15
clone size: -
CDR3 DNA: TGTGCCACCAGCCGGGACAGGGTTACACCCCTCCACTTT
CDR3 protein: CATSRDRVTPLHF

D gene: -
J gene: TRBJ1-1
V gene: TRBV28
clone size: -
CDR3 DNA: TGTGCCAGCAGTTTCGTACACACTGAAGCTTTCTTT
CDR3 protein: CASSFVHTEAFF

D gene: TRBD2
J gene: TRBJ2-2
V gene: TRBV5-1
clone size: -
CDR3 DNA: TGCGCCAGCAGCTTGGATGGGACTACTTTCGGGGAGCTGTTTTTT
CDR3 protein: CASSLDGTTFGELFF

D gene: -
J gene: TRBJ2-1
V gene: TRBV7-2
clone size: -
CDR3 DNA: TGTGCCAGCAGCTTAAGGCTTGGGGCGGGACTCCAATACAATGAGCAGTTCTTC
CDR3 protein: CASSLRLGAGLQYNEQFF

D gene: -
J gene: TRBJ2-7
V gene: TRBV12-3/TRBV12-4
clone size: -
CDR3 DNA: TGTGCCAGCAGTTTAACCTCCGAGCAGTACTTC
CDR3 protein: CASSLTSEQYF

D gene: -
J gene: TRBJ2-1
V gene: TRBV7-2
clone size: -
CDR3 DNA: TGTGCCAGCAGCTTAGGGAGGGATCAGCAGTTCTTC
CDR3 protein: CASSLGRDQQFF

D gene: TRBD1
J gene: TRBJ1-5
V gene: TRBV7-2
clone size: -
CDR3 DNA: TGTGCCAGCAGCTATAAAACAGGGGGCAATCAGCCCCAGCATTTT
CDR3 protein: CASSYKTGGNQPQHF

D gene: TRBD1
J gene: TRBJ2-2
V gene: TRBV28
clone size: -
CDR3 DNA: TGTGCCACTTTCAGGGGGCTGAACACCGGGGAGCTGTTTTTT
CDR3 protein: CATFRGLNTGELFF

D gene: -
J gene: TRBJ2-1
V gene: TRBV28
clone size: -
CDR3 DNA: TGTGCCAGCAGGGTGGGGACACAATACAATGAGCAGTTCTTC
CDR3 protein: CASRVGTQYNEQFF

D gene: TRBD1
J gene: TRBJ1-1
V gene: TRBV28
clone size: -
CDR3 DNA: TGTGCCAGCGAGGGGACAGGCAGAATTGAAGCTTTCTTT
CDR3 protein: CASEGTGRIEAFF

D gene: -
J gene: TRBJ2-3
V gene: TRBV19
clone size: -
CDR3 DNA: TGTGCCAGTAACTGGGGGTATAGCACAGATACGCAGTATTTT
CDR3 protein: CASNWGYSTDTQYF

D gene: -
J gene: TRBJ1-2
V gene: TRBV6-5
clone size: -
CDR3 DNA: TGTGCCAGCAGTTACGCCCAGGGCAGAAGCTACACCTTC
CDR3 protein: CASSYAQGRSYTF

D gene: -
J gene: TRBJ2-3
V gene: TRBV7-9
clone size: few
CDR3 DNA: TGTGCCAGCAGCCAAGACTGGGGCACAGATACGCAGTATTTT
CDR3 protein: CASSQDWGTDTQYF

D gene: TRBD2
J gene: TRBJ2-1
V gene: TRBV10-3
clone size: -
CDR3 DNA: TGTGCCATCAGCGCGGGACTAGCGGGCTCGGGCAATGAGCAGTTCTTC
CDR3 protein: CAISAGLAGSGNEQFF

D gene: -
J gene: TRBJ1-2
V gene: TRBV5-1
clone size: -
CDR3 DNA: TGCGCCAGCAACCCTTTTCAGGGAGGTAGTGGCTACACCTTC
CDR3 protein: CASNPFQGGSGYTF

D gene: TRBD2
J gene: TRBJ2-1
V gene: TRBV2
clone size: -
CDR3 DNA: TGTGCCAGCAGCGCAGCGGGGGGGCCATACAATGAGCAGTTCTTC
CDR3 protein: CASSAAGGPYNEQFF

D gene: -
J gene: TRBJ1-2
V gene: TRBV10-2
clone size: -
CDR3 DNA: TGCGCCAGCAGTGAAGTGGTCCAGGGCCGAAGAAACTATGGCTACACCTTC
CDR3 protein: CASSEVVQGRRNYGYTF

D gene: -
J gene: TRBJ1-1
V gene: TRBV28
clone size: few
CDR3 DNA: TGTGCCAGCAGTTTATACGGACAGAGAGAAGCTTTCTTT
CDR3 protein: CASSLYGQREAFF

D gene: -
J gene: TRBJ1-2
V gene: TRBV4-3
clone size: -
CDR3 DNA: TGCGCCAGCAGCCAAGATTCGGGGGCGGGGCCGACCTATGGCTACACCTTC
CDR3 protein: CASSQDSGAGPTYGYTF

D gene: -
J gene: TRBJ2-7
V gene: TRBV12-3/TRBV12-4
clone size: -
CDR3 DNA: TGTGCCAGCAGCCAACAGAGTGGGTACGAGCAGTACTTC
CDR3 protein: CASSQQSGYEQYF

D gene: -
J gene: TRBJ1-6
V gene: TRBV6-5
clone size: -
CDR3 DNA: TGTGCCAGCAGCTGGCAGGGATATAATTCACCCCTCCACTTT
CDR3 protein: CASSWQGYNSPLHF

D gene: -
J gene: TRBJ1-1
V gene: TRBV7-6
clone size: -
CDR3 DNA: TGTGCCAGCAGCTTAGGTAATCTAAGGAACACTGAAGCTTTCTTT
CDR3 protein: CASSLGNLRNTEAFF

D gene: -
J gene: TRBJ2-2
V gene: TRBV3-1/TRBV3-2
clone size: -
CDR3 DNA: TGTGCCAGCAGCTTCACTACCACCGGGGAGCTGTTTTTT
CDR3 protein: CASSFTTTGELFF

D gene: -
J gene: TRBJ1-2
V gene: TRBV2
clone size: -
CDR3 DNA: TGTGCCAGCAAAGACTACTATGGCTACACCTTC
CDR3 protein: CASKDYYGYTF

D gene: TRBD1
J gene: TRBJ1-2
V gene: TRBV29-1
clone size: -
CDR3 DNA: TGCAGCGTTGATTCCCAGGGGGCGGGTGGCTACACCTTC
CDR3 protein: CSVDSQGAGGYTF

D gene: -
J gene: TRBJ1-5
V gene: TRBV18
clone size: -
CDR3 DNA: TGTGCCAGCTCACCAGGGAATCGGAATAGCAATCAGCCCCAGCATTTT
CDR3 protein: CASSPGNRNSNQPQHF

D gene: -
J gene: TRBJ1-3
V gene: TRBV24-1
clone size: once
CDR3 DNA: TGTGCCACTTGCCCGGGGTCCTGCTCTGGAAACACCATATATTTT
CDR3 protein: CATCPGSCSGNTIYF

D gene: TRBD1
J gene: TRBJ2-7
V gene: TRBV3-1/TRBV3-2
clone size: -
CDR3 DNA: TGTGCCAGCAGCACAGGGGACGACGAGCAGTACTTC
CDR3 protein: CASSTGDDEQYF

D gene: -
J gene: TRBJ1-3
V gene: TRBV2
clone size: -
CDR3 DNA: TGTGCCAGCAGTGAAGGCCCGCGCTCTGGAAACACCATATATTTT
CDR3 protein: CASSEGPRSGNTIYF

D gene: -
J gene: TRBJ1-5
V gene: TRBV11-3
clone size: -
CDR3 DNA: TGTGCCAGCAGCGCCAGGGTAGGCCAGCCCCAGCATTTT
CDR3 protein: CASSARVGQPQHF

D gene: -
J gene: TRBJ1-1
V gene: TRBV18
clone size: few
CDR3 DNA: TGTGCCAGCTCACCAGGGACAAACACTGAAGCTTTCTTT
CDR3 protein: CASSPGTNTEAFF